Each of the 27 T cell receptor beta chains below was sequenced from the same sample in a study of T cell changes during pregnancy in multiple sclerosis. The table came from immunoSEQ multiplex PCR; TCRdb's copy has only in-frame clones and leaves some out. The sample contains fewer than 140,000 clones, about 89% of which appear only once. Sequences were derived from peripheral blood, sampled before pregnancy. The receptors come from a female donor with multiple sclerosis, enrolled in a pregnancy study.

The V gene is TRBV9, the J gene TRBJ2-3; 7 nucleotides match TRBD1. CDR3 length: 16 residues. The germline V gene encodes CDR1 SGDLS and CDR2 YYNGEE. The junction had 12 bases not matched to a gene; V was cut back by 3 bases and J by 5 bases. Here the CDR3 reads CASSGDAHYRGDTQYF. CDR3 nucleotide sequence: TGTGCCAGCAGCGGGGATGCGCATTACAGGGGAGATACGCAGTATTTT.

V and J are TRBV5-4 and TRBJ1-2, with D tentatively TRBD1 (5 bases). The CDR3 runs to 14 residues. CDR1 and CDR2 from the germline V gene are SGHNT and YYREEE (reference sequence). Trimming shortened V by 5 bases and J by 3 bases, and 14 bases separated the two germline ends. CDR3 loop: CASSLQGRDYGYTF. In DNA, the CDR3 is TGTGCCAGCAGTCTCCAGGGAAGGGACTATGGCTACACCTTC.

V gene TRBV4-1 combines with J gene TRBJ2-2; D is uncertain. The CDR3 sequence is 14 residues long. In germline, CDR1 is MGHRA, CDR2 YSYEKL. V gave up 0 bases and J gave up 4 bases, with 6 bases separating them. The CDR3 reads CASSQDPITGELFF. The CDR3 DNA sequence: TGCGCCAGCAGCCAAGACCCAATCACCGGGGAGCTGTTTTTT.

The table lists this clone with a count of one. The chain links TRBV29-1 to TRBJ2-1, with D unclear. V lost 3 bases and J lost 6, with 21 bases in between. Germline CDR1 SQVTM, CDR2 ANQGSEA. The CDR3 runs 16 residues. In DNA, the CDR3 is TGCAGCGTTGAGCCCACTGTTTCCCGATTTACCAATGAGCAGTTCTTC. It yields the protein CSVEPTVSRFTNEQFF.

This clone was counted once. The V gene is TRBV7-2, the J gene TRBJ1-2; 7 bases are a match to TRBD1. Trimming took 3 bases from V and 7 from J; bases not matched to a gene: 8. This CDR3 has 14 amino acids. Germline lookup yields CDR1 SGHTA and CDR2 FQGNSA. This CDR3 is CASSLKRGHVGYTF. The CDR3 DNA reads TGTGCCAGCAGCTTGAAGAGGGGGCACGTTGGCTACACCTTC.

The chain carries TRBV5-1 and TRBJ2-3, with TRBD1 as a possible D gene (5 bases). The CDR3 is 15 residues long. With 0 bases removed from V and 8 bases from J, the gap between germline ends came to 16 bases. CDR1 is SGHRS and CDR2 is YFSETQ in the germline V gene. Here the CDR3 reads CASSLASLPQGTQYF. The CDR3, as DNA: TGCGCCAGCAGCTTGGCCAGCCTCCCCCAGGGTACGCAGTATTTT.

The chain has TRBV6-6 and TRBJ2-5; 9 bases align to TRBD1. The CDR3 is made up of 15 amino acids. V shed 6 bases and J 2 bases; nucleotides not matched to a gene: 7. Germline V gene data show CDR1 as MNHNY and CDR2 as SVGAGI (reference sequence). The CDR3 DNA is TGTGCCAGCAGCAGCGGACAGGGGCTACAAGAGACCCAGTACTTC. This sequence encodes CASSSGQGLQETQYF.

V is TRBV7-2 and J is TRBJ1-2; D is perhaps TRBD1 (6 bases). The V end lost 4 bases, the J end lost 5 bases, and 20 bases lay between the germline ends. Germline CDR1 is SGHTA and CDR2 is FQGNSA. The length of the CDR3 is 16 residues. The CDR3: CASSWDTFDRRYGYTF. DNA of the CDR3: TGTGCCAGCAGCTGGGACACCTTTGACCGTCGGTATGGCTACACCTTC.

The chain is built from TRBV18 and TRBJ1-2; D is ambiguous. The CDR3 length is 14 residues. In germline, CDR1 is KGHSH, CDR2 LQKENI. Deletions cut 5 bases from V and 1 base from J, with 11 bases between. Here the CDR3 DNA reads TGTGCCAGCTCATCCGGCGGCCTTAACTATGGCTACACCTTC. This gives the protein CASSSGGLNYGYTF.

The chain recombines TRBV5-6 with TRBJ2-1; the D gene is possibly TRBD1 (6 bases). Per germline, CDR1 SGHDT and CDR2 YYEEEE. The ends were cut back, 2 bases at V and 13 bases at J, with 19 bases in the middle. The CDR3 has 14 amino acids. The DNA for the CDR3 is TGTGCCAGCAGCTTAATACGGGGCCCGGGACACCAGTTCTTC. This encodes CASSLIRGPGHQFF.

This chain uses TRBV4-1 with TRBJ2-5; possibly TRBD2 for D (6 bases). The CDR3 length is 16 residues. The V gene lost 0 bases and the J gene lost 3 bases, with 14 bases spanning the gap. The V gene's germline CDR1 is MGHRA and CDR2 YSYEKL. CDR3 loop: CASSQEGPGLKETQYF. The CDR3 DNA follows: TGCGCCAGCAGCCAAGAAGGTCCTGGACTAAAAGAGACCCAGTACTTC.

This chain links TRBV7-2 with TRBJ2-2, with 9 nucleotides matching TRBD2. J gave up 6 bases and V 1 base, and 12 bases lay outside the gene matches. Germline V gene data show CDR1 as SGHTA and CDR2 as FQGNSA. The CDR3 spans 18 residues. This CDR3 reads CASSLDSRGGPISGELFF. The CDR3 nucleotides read TGTGCCAGCAGCTTAGACTCGCGGGGGGGCCCGATATCCGGGGAGCTGTTTTTT.

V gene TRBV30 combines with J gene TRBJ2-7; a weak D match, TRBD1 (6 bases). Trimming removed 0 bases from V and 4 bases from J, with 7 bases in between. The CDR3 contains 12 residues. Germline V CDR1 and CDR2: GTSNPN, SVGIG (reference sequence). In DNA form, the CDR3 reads TGTGCCTGGAGTGTACAGGGTTACGAGCAGTACTTC. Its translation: CAWSVQGYEQYF.

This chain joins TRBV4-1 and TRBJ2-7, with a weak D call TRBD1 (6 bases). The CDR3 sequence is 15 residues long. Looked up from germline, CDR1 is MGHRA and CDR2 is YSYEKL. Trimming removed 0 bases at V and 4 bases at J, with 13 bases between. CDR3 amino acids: CASSQEPRGRYEQYF. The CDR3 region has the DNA TGCGCCAGCAGCCAAGAACCCAGGGGAAGGTACGAGCAGTACTTC.

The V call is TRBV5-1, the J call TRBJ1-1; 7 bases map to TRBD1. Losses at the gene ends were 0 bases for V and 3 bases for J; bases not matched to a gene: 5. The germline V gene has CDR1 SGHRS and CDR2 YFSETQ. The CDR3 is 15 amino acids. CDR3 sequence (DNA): TGCGCCAGCAGCTTGGGTCCAGGGGGGTACACTGAAGCTTTCTTT. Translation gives CASSLGPGGYTEAFF.

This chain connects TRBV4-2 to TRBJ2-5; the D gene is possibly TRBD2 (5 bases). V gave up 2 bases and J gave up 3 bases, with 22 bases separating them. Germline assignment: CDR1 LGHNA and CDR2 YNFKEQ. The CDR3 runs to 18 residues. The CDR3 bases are TGTGCCAGCAGCCAATCCATAGGGTCGGCGGGTACCGAAGAGACCCAGTACTTC. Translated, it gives CASSQSIGSAGTEETQYF.

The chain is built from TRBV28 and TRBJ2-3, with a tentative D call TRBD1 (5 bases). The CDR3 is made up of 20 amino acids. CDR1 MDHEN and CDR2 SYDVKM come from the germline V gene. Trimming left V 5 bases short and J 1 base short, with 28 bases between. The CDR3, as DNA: TGTGCCAGCAGTGCTCCAGGGATGGCGAGAGTCTTAGTTGGCACAGATACGCAGTATTTT. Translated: CASSAPGMARVLVGTDTQYF.

The CDR3 protein is CASSFGTNTEAFF. The CDR3 DNA follows: TGTGCCAGTAGTTTTGGGACAAACACTGAAGCTTTCTTT. V and J are TRBV19 and TRBJ1-1; TRBD1 is a possible D gene (6 bases). The CDR3 loop spans 13 amino acids. The germline gives CDR1 LNHDA, CDR2 SQIVND (reference sequence). The germline V and J ends were trimmed by 5 bases and 2 bases, with 9 bases remaining between them.

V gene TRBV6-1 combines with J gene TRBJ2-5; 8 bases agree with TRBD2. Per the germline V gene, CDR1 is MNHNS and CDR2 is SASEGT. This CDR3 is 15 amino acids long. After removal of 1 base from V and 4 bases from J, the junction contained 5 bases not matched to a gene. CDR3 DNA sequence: TGTGCCAGCAGTGAAGGAACGGGGGGGGCAGAGACCCAGTACTTC. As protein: CASSEGTGGAETQYF.

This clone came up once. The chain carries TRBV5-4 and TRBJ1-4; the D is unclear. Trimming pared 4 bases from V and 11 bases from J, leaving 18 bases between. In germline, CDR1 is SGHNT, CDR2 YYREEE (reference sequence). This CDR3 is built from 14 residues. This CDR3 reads CASSPGPSSGKLFF. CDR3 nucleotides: TGTGCCAGCAGCCCCGGGCCGTCCTCGGGGAAACTGTTTTTT. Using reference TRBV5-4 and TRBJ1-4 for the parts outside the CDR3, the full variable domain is ETGVTQSPTHLIKTRGQQVTLRCSSQSGHNTVSWYQQALGQGPQFIFQYYREEENGRGNFPPRFSGLQFPNYSSELNVNALELDDSALYLCASSPGPSSGKLFFGSGTQLSVL.

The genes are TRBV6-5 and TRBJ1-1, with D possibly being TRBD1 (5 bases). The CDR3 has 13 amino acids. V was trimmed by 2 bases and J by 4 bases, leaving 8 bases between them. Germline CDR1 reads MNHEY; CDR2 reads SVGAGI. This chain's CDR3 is CASSYPGGTEAFF. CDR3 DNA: TGTGCCAGCAGTTACCCGGGGGGCACTGAAGCTTTCTTT.

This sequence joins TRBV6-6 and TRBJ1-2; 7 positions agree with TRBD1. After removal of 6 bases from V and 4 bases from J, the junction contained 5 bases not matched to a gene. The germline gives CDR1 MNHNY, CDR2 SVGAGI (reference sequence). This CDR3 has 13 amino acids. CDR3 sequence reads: CASSPGTVYGYTF. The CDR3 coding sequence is TGTGCCAGCAGCCCAGGGACAGTCTATGGCTACACCTTC.

CDR3 sequence reads: CASSRTLQETQYF. CDR3 nucleotide sequence: TGTGCCAGCAGTCGGACTTTGCAAGAGACCCAGTACTTC. The chain recombines TRBV27 with TRBJ2-5; D is possibly TRBD2 (5 bases). This CDR3 is built from 13 residues. V lost 5 bases to trimming and J lost 2 bases, with 9 bases between them. Germline V CDR1 and CDR2: MNHEY, SMNVEV (reference sequence).

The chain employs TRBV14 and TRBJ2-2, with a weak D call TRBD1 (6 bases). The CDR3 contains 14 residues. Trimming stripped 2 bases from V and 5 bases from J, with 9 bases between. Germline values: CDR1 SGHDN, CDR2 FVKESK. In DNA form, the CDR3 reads TGTGCCAGCAGCCAAAAAACAGGGACCGGGGAGCTGTTTTTT. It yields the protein CASSQKTGTGELFF.

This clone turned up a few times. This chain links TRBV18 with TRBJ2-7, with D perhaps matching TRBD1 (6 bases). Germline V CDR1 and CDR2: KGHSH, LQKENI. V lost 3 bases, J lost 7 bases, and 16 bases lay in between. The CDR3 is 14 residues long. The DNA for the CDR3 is TGTGCCAGCTCACCCGGAACTGCTAGGGGGGAGCAGTACTTC. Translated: CASSPGTARGEQYF.

CDR3 DNA sequence: TGTGCCAGCACCACGGGACAGGGAGATTATGGCTACACCTTC. Protein: CASTTGQGDYGYTF. The rearrangement uses TRBV27 and TRBJ1-2, with TRBD1 identical over 9 bases. Germline CDR1 reads MNHEY; CDR2 reads SMNVEV (reference sequence). The CDR3 runs 14 residues. The junction had 8 bases not matched to a gene; V was cut back by 7 bases and J by 5 bases.

The CDR3 protein is CASSSNPETQYF. The CDR3 nucleotides are TGTGCCAGCAGCTCCAATCCAGAGACCCAGTACTTC. This chain links TRBV7-9 with TRBJ2-5; D is uncertain. Germline CDR1 reads SEHNR; CDR2 reads FQNEAQ (reference sequence). V lost 4 bases and J 4 bases, leaving 7 bases between the germline ends. The CDR3 loop spans 12 amino acids.